This is a list of T cell receptor beta chains from one sample in a study of tumor-infiltrating lymphocytes in primary liver carcinoma. TCRdb re-called the multiplex PCR reads with MiXCR, one entry per CDR3 protein. Seen here are approximately 330,000 distinct CDR3 sequences, 65% observed once, and the top ten hold 5% to 6.5%. The sequencing input was peripheral blood. These receptors came from a man aged 35-49 years with primary liver carcinoma and hepatitis B virus infection. The CDR3 runs from the conserved cysteine through the conserved F or W. Each record gives: V gene, clone size, J gene, D gene, CDR3 DNA, CDR3 protein. A D gene is named only where the DNA matches it firmly. The size field is filled for only some rows; it gives once, few, many or a size class.

V gene: TRBV12-3/TRBV12-4; clone size: few; J gene: TRBJ2-2; D gene: TRBD2; CDR3 DNA: TGTGCCAGCACTCTGGGACTAGCGGCTACCGGGGAGCTGTTTTTT; CDR3 protein: CASTLGLAATGELFF
V gene: TRBV24-1; clone size: -; J gene: TRBJ2-7; D gene: TRBD2; CDR3 DNA: TGTGCCACCAGTGATTCTAGCGGGAGGGCCGATGAGCAGTACTTC; CDR3 protein: CATSDSSGRADEQYF
V gene: TRBV6-5; clone size: -; J gene: TRBJ1-1; D gene: TRBD1; CDR3 DNA: TGTGCCAGCAGTAGACCCGGGACAGGGGGCTTTCTCACTGAAGCTTTCTTT; CDR3 protein: CASSRPGTGGFLTEAFF
V gene: TRBV6-5; clone size: -; J gene: TRBJ2-5; D gene: TRBD2; CDR3 DNA: TGTGCCAACAGCGCGGGACTAGCGGGAGCAGAGACCCGGTACTTC; CDR3 protein: CANSAGLAGAETRYF
V gene: TRBV6-1; clone size: -; J gene: TRBJ2-6; D gene: -; CDR3 DNA: TGTGCCAGCGACCCTTTAACAGGACTCCTCTCTGGGGCCAACGTCCTGACTTTC; CDR3 protein: CASDPLTGLLSGANVLTF
V gene: TRBV6-2/TRBV6-3; clone size: many; J gene: TRBJ2-5; D gene: -; CDR3 DNA: TGTGCCAGCAGCTCCCTGCGGTGGGGACAAGAGACCCAGTACTTC; CDR3 protein: CASSSLRWGQETQYF
V gene: TRBV6-2/TRBV6-3; clone size: many; J gene: TRBJ2-5; D gene: TRBD2; CDR3 DNA: TGTGCCAGCATGGGACTAGCGCGAGGAAAGACCCAGTACTTC; CDR3 protein: CASMGLARGKTQYF
V gene: TRBV28; clone size: -; J gene: TRBJ1-2; D gene: TRBD1; CDR3 DNA: TGTGCCAGCACGAGGGACAGAAACTATGGCTACACCTTC; CDR3 protein: CASTRDRNYGYTF
V gene: TRBV6-6; clone size: many; J gene: TRBJ2-7; D gene: -; CDR3 DNA: TGTGCCAGCAGTTACCTTGACTTCAGGGGATCCTACGAGCAGTACTTC; CDR3 protein: CASSYLDFRGSYEQYF
V gene: TRBV11-2; clone size: -; J gene: TRBJ2-1; D gene: TRBD2; CDR3 DNA: TGTATCAGCAGCGAAGCCGGACTAGCGGGGAACAATGAGCAGTTCTTC; CDR3 protein: CISSEAGLAGNNEQFF
V gene: TRBV13; clone size: few; J gene: TRBJ2-1; D gene: TRBD2; CDR3 DNA: TGTGCCAGCACCTATGGACTAGCGGGCCATGAGCAGTTCTTC; CDR3 protein: CASTYGLAGHEQFF
V gene: TRBV5-1; clone size: few; J gene: TRBJ2-6; D gene: TRBD1; CDR3 DNA: TGCGCCAGCAGCGTGACAGGGGAAGGGGCCAACGTCCTGACTTTC; CDR3 protein: CASSVTGEGANVLTF
V gene: TRBV11-1; clone size: -; J gene: TRBJ2-7; D gene: TRBD2; CDR3 DNA: TGTGCCAGCAGCTCAGCTAGCGGGACCTCCTACGTGCAGTACTTC; CDR3 protein: CASSSASGTSYVQYF
V gene: TRBV6-6; clone size: -; J gene: TRBJ2-5; D gene: TRBD2; CDR3 DNA: TGTGCCAGCAGAACAATGATTGGGCCCGGGGGCCGGGAGGGTCAAGAGACCCAGTACTTC; CDR3 protein: CASRTMIGPGGREGQETQYF
V gene: TRBV10-3; clone size: -; J gene: TRBJ2-7; D gene: -; CDR3 DNA: TGTGCCATCAGTGGAGATTCCTCGGCGGCCTTCGCGGACGAGCAGTACTTC; CDR3 protein: CAISGDSSAAFADEQYF
V gene: TRBV5-1; clone size: few; J gene: TRBJ2-3; D gene: -; CDR3 DNA: TGCGCCAGCAGTGCAGGGGAACTCACAGATACGCAGTATTTT; CDR3 protein: CASSAGELTDTQYF
V gene: TRBV5-1; clone size: -; J gene: TRBJ1-1; D gene: -; CDR3 DNA: TGCGCCAGCAGGGACGCCATGAACACTGAAGCTTTCTTT; CDR3 protein: CASRDAMNTEAFF
V gene: TRBV28; clone size: -; J gene: TRBJ2-7; D gene: -; CDR3 DNA: TGTGCCAGCAGTTTATTCTACTCCTACGAGCAGTACTTC; CDR3 protein: CASSLFYSYEQYF
V gene: TRBV29-1; clone size: many; J gene: TRBJ2-7; D gene: -; CDR3 DNA: TGCAGCGTATCTAGGGGCTACGAGCAGTACTTC; CDR3 protein: CSVSRGYEQYF
V gene: TRBV6-6; clone size: once; J gene: TRBJ1-1; D gene: -; CDR3 DNA: TGTGCCAGCAGTTACCCGACGGGACGGAAGAACACTGAAGCTTTCTTT; CDR3 protein: CASSYPTGRKNTEAFF
V gene: TRBV5-4; clone size: once; J gene: TRBJ2-2; D gene: TRBD2; CDR3 DNA: TGTGCCAGCAGCCCAGCGGGATGGAGGAGCGGGGAGCTGTTTTTT; CDR3 protein: CASSPAGWRSGELFF
V gene: TRBV13; clone size: few; J gene: TRBJ2-1; D gene: -; CDR3 DNA: TGTGCCAGCAGCTTGTACTTGCTGAATGAGCAGTTCTTC; CDR3 protein: CASSLYLLNEQFF
V gene: TRBV28; clone size: few; J gene: TRBJ2-3; D gene: TRBD1; CDR3 DNA: TGTGCCAGCAGTCCGGACAGGGGCGGCACAGATACGCAGTATTTT; CDR3 protein: CASSPDRGGTDTQYF
V gene: TRBV29-1; clone size: -; J gene: TRBJ2-7; D gene: -; CDR3 DNA: TGCAGCGTTGCCCCGACGGGGCCCCACGAGCAGTACTTC; CDR3 protein: CSVAPTGPHEQYF
V gene: TRBV11-3; clone size: -; J gene: TRBJ1-4; D gene: -; CDR3 DNA: TGTGCCAGCAGCTTATCCGGGGCAGATAATGAAAAACTGCTTTTT; CDR3 protein: CASSLSGADNEKLLF
V gene: TRBV11-2; clone size: once; J gene: TRBJ2-1; D gene: TRBD2; CDR3 DNA: TGTACCAGTAGCCCCGGGAGGGTAGACAACGAGCAGTTCTTC; CDR3 protein: CTSSPGRVDNEQFF
V gene: TRBV6-5; clone size: -; J gene: TRBJ2-1; D gene: TRBD2; CDR3 DNA: TGTGCCAGCAATCCGCGGACTAGCGGGAGTAATGAGCAGTTCTTC; CDR3 protein: CASNPRTSGSNEQFF
V gene: TRBV6-6; clone size: many; J gene: TRBJ2-7; D gene: -; CDR3 DNA: TGTGCCAGCAGTTATCTAGGGCTTGGCGGTCACTACGAGCAGTACTTC; CDR3 protein: CASSYLGLGGHYEQYF
V gene: TRBV5-4; clone size: many; J gene: TRBJ2-4; D gene: -; CDR3 DNA: TGTGCCAGCAGCCCCGGGGCCGCCAAAAACATTCAGTACTTC; CDR3 protein: CASSPGAAKNIQYF
V gene: TRBV25-1; clone size: -; J gene: TRBJ2-7; D gene: -; CDR3 DNA: TGTGCCAGCAGCCCCACACTAGTGTTCTCCTACGAGCAGTACTTC; CDR3 protein: CASSPTLVFSYEQYF
V gene: TRBV5-6; clone size: few; J gene: TRBJ1-6; D gene: -; CDR3 DNA: TGTGCCAGCAGCTTGGGTAATTCACCCCTCCACTTT; CDR3 protein: CASSLGNSPLHF
V gene: TRBV6-2/TRBV6-3; clone size: many; J gene: TRBJ2-7; D gene: TRBD1; CDR3 DNA: TGTGCCAGCCGACCTTCCGGGGACAGGGGGCGGTACGAGCAGTACTTC; CDR3 protein: CASRPSGDRGRYEQYF
V gene: TRBV6-1; clone size: many; J gene: TRBJ1-2; D gene: TRBD1; CDR3 DNA: TGTGCCAGCAGTAAAACAGGGGGTGGCGGCTACACCTTC; CDR3 protein: CASSKTGGGGYTF